One sample yielded the 2 T cell receptor beta chains listed below, sequenced in a study of blood T cell repertoires in COVID-19. Method: immunoSEQ multiplex PCR; TCRdb's copy keeps in-frame clones and lacks some. Of over 100,000 clones listed, about 81% are singletons. The sample was peripheral blood. These receptors originate from a man between 65 and 85 years old with acute or convalescent COVID-19.

The chain couples TRBV18 to TRBJ2-7; 8 bases agree with TRBD2. J was trimmed by 1 base and V by 4 bases; bases with no gene match: 6. The CDR3 has 15 residues. Germline V gene sequence: CDR1 KGHSH, CDR2 LQKENI. This CDR3 reads CASSLLGGESYEQYF. CDR3 nucleotide sequence: TGTGCCAGCTCACTTCTCGGGGGGGAGTCCTACGAGCAGTACTTC.

The J gene is TRBJ2-7, the V gene TRBV5-1; 11 nucleotides agree with TRBD2. This CDR3 has 15 residues. Germline loops: CDR1 SGHRS, CDR2 YFSETQ. V gave up 5 bases and J gave up 4 bases; unmatched junction bases: 8. The CDR3 sequence is CASRILAGDKYEQYF. CDR3 bases: TGCGCCAGCAGGATACTAGCGGGGGACAAATACGAGCAGTACTTC.